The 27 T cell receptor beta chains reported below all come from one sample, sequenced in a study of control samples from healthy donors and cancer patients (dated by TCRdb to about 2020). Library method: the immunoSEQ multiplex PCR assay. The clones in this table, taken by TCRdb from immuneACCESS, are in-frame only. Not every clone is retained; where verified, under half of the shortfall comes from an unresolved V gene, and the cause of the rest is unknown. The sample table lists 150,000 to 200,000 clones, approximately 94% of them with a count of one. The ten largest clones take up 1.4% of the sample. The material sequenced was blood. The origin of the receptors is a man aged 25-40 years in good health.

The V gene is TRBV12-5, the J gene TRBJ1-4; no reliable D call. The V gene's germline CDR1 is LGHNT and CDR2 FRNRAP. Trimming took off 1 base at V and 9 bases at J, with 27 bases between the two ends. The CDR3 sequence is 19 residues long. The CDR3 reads CASGLELNQDRGLWKKLFF. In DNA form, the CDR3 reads TGTGCTAGTGGTTTGGAACTAAACCAAGACCGCGGACTATGGAAAAAACTGTTTTTT.

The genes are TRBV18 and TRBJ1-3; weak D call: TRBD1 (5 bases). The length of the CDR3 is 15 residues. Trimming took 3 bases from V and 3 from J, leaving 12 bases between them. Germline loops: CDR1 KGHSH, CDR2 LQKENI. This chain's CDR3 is CASSPVPGNGNTIYF. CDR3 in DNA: TGTGCCAGCTCACCCGTCCCAGGGAATGGAAACACCATATATTTT.

The CDR3 here is CASSPGQGSADTQYF. CDR3 coding DNA: TGTGCCAGCAGCCCTGGACAGGGGTCAGCAGATACGCAGTATTTT. The chain joins TRBV9 to TRBJ2-3, with 9 bases matching TRBD1. The ends lost 4 bases at V and 4 bases at J; junction bases unmatched: 7. This CDR3 spans 15 amino acids. Germline-derived CDR1 and CDR2 are SGDLS and YYNGEE.

The CDR3 spells CATSRVSGRQRNTEAFF. The DNA of the CDR3 is TGTGCCACCAGCAGAGTTTCGGGGAGGCAGCGGAACACTGAAGCTTTCTTT. The rearrangement links TRBV15 to TRBJ1-1; D uncertain. CDR1 is LNHNV and CDR2 is YYDKDF in the germline V gene (reference sequence). The CDR3 is made up of 17 amino acids. The V and J ends lost 1 base and 1 base respectively, with 16 bases between them.

CDR3 nucleotides: TGTGCCAGCAGCTCACCATTGGACAGGGAGACGACTGAAGCTTTCTTT. As protein: CASSSPLDRETTEAFF. The J gene is TRBJ1-1, the V gene TRBV7-9, with 8 bases aligning to TRBD1. The junction had 12 bases not matched to a gene; V was cut back by 4 bases and J by 5 bases. The CDR3 is 16 residues long. Per the germline V gene, CDR1 is SEHNR and CDR2 is FQNEAQ (reference sequence).

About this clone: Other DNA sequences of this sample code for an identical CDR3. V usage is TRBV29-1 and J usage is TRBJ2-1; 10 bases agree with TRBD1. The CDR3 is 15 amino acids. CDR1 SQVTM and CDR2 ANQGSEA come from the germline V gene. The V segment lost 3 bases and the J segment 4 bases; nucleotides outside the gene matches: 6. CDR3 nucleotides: TGCAGCGTTGAGTGGAGGGACAGGGGTTACAATGAGCAGTTCTTC. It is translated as CSVEWRDRGYNEQFF.

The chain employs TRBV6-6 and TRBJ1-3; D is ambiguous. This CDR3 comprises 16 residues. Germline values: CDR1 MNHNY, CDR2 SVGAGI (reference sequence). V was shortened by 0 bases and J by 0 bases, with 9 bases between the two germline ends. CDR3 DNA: TGTGCCAGCAGTTACTCCTCGCCATACTCTGGAAACACCATATATTTT. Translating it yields CASSYSSPYSGNTIYF.

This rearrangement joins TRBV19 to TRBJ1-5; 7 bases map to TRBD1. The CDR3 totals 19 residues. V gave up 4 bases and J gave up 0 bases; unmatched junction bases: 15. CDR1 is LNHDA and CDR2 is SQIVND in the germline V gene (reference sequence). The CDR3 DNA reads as TGTGCCAGTAGTACCCGCAGACAGGGCGCCTCGTATAGCAATCAGCCCCAGCATTTT. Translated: CASSTRRQGASYSNQPQHF.

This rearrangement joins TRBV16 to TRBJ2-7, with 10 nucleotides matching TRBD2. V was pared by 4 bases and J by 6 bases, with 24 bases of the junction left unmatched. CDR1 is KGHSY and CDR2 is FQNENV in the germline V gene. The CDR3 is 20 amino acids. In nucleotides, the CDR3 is TGTGCCAGCAGCCTCGATTCCGTCACTACTAGCGGGATTCGGGGATTCGAGCAGTACTTC. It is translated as CASSLDSVTTSGIRGFEQYF.

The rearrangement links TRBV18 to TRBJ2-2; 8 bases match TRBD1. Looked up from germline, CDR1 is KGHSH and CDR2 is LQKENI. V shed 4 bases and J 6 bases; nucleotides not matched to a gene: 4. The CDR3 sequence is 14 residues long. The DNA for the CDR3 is TGTGCCAGCTCACAAAGGACAGGGTCCGGGGAGCTGTTTTTT. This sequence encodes CASSQRTGSGELFF.

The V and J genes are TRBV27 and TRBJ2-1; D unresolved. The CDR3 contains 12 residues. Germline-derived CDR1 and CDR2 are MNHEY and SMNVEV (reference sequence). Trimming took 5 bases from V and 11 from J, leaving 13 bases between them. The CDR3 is CASSTNPGQQFF. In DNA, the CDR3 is TGTGCCAGCAGTACTAATCCAGGACAGCAGTTCTTC.

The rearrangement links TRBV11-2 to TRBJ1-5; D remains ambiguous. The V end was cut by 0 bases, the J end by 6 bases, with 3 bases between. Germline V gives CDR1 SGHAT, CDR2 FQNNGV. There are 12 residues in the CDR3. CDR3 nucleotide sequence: TGTGCCAGCAGCTTAGATGGTCAGCCCCAGCATTTT. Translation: CASSLDGQPQHF.

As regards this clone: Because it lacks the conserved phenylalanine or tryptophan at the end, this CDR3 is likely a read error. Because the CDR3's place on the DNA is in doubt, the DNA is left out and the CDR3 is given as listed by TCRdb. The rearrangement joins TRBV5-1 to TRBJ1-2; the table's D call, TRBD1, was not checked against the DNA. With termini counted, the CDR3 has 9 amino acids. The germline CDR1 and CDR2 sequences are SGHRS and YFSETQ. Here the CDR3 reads CASVLGQGV.

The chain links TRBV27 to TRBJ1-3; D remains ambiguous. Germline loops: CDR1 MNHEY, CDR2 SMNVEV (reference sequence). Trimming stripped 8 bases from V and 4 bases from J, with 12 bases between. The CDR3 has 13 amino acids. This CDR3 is CASQSLQGNTIYF. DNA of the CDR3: TGTGCCAGCCAGAGCCTCCAAGGAAACACCATATATTTT.

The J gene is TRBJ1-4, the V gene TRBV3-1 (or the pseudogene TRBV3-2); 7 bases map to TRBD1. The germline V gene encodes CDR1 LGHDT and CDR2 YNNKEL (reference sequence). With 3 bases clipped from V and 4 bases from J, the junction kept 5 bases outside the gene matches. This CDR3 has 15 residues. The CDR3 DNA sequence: TGTGCCAGCAGCCATAGACAGGGCAATAATGAAAAACTGTTTTTT. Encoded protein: CASSHRQGNNEKLFF.

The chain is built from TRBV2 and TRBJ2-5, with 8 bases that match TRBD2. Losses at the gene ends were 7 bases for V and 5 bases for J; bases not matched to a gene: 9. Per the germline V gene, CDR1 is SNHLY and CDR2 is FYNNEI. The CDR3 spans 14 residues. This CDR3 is CASNPDGGAETQYF. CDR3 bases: TGTGCCAGCAATCCTGACGGGGGGGCGGAGACCCAGTACTTC.

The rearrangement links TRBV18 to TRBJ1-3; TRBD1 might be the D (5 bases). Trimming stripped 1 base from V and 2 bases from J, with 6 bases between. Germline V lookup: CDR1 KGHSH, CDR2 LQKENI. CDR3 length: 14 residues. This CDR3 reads CASSPQGTGNTIYF. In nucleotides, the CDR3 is TGTGCCAGCTCACCACAGGGGACTGGAAACACCATATATTTT.

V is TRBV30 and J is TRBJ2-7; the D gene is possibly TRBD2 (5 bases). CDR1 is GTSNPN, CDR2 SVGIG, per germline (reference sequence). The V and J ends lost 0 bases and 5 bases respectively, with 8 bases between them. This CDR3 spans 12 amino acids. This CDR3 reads CAWSVSGDEQYF. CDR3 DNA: TGTGCCTGGAGTGTCAGCGGAGACGAGCAGTACTTC.

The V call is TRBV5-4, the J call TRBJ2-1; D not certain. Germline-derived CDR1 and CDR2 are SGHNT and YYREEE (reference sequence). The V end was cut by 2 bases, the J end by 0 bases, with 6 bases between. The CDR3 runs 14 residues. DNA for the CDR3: TGTGCCAGCAGCTTCATTAGCTCCTACAATGAGCAGTTCTTC. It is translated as CASSFISSYNEQFF.

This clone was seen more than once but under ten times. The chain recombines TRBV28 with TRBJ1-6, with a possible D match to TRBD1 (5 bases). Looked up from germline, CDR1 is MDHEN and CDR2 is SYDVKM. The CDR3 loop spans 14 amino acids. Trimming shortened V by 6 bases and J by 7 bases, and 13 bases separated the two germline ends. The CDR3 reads CASREGPPNSPLHF. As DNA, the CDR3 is TGTGCCAGCAGGGAGGGGCCCCCGAATTCACCCCTCCACTTT.

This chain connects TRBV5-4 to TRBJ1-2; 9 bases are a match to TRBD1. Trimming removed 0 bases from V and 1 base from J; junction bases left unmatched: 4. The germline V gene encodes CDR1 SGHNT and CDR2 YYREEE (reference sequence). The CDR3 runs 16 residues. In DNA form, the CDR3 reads TGTGCCAGCAGCTTGGGAACAGGGGGCGGTAACTATGGCTACACCTTC. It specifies CASSLGTGGGNYGYTF. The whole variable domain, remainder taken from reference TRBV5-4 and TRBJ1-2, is ETGVTQSPTHLIKTRGQQVTLRCSSQSGHNTVSWYQQALGQGPQFIFQYYREEENGRGNFPPRFSGLQFPNYSSELNVNALELDDSALYLCASSLGTGGGNYGYTFGSGTRLTVV.

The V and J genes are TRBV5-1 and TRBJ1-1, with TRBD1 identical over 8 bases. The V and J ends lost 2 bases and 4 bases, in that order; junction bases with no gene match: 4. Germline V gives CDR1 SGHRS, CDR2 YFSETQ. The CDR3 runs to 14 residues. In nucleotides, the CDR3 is TGCGCCAGCAGCTTAGACAGGGGTGGCACTGAAGCTTTCTTT. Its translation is CASSLDRGGTEAFF.

CDR3 in amino acids: CASSESGHDYGYTF. The DNA for the CDR3 is TGTGCCAGCAGTGAATCGGGGCACGACTATGGCTACACCTTC. The chain uses TRBV6-1 and TRBJ1-2; D might be TRBD1 (5 bases). V shed 2 bases and J shed 3 bases, with 10 bases lying between them. CDR1 is MNHNS, CDR2 SASEGT, per germline. This CDR3 region has 14 residues.

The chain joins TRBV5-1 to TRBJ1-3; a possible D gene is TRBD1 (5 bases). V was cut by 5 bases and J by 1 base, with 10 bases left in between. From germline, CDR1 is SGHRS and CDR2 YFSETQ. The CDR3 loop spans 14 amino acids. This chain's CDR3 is CASSSDSSGNTIYF. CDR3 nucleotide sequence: TGCGCCAGCAGTTCCGACAGTTCTGGAAACACCATATATTTT.

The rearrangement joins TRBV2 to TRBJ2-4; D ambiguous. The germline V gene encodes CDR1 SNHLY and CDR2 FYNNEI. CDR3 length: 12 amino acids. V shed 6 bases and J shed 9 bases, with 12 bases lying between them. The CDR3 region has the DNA TGTGCCAGCAGGTTTACTTGGGGCATTCAGTACTTC. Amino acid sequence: CASRFTWGIQYF.

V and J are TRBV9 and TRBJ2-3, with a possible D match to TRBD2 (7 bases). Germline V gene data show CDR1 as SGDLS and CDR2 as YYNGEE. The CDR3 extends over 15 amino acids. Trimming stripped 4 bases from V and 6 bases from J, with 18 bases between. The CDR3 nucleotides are TGTGCCAGCAGCCTCGGACGGGGGGCGCAGGATACGCAGTATTTT. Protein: CASSLGRGAQDTQYF.

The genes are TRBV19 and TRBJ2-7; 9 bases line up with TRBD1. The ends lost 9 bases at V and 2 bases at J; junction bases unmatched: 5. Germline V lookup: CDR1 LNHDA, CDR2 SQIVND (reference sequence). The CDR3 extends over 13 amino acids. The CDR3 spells CASRDRVTYEQYF. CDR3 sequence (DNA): TGTGCCAGCCGGGACAGGGTAACCTACGAGCAGTACTTC.